This T cell receptor beta chain was captured by sequencing in a study of cytomegalovirus exposure and HLA in healthy donors. With 60 Vbeta and 13 Jbeta primers, the PCR was carried out. The assay was immunoSEQ multiplex PCR, and TCRdb's table has in-frame clones only and misses some. The data contain 80,000 to 100,000 clones, 55% to 85% of them singletons. Study results and caveats: A link between a missense DCLRE1C variant and TCR beta V- and J-gene trimming emerged from a later analysis. While the bulk of TCR sequences proved rare, some public TCRs turned up in many donors.

To note about this clone: Its specificity is not known.

Germline V gives CDR1 MNHEY, CDR2 SMNVEV (reference sequence). V was pared by 5 bases and J by 0 bases, with 7 bases between. This CDR3 region has 14 residues. The chain carries TRBV27 and TRBJ1-4; D not certain. The TCR comes from a woman aged 18-35 years in good health and CMV-seropositive. Sequencing was done on a sample of PBMCs. Written as DNA, the CDR3 is TGTGCCAGCAGTCCATTTGCAACTAATGAAAAACTGTTTTTT. Translated: CASSPFATNEKLFF.